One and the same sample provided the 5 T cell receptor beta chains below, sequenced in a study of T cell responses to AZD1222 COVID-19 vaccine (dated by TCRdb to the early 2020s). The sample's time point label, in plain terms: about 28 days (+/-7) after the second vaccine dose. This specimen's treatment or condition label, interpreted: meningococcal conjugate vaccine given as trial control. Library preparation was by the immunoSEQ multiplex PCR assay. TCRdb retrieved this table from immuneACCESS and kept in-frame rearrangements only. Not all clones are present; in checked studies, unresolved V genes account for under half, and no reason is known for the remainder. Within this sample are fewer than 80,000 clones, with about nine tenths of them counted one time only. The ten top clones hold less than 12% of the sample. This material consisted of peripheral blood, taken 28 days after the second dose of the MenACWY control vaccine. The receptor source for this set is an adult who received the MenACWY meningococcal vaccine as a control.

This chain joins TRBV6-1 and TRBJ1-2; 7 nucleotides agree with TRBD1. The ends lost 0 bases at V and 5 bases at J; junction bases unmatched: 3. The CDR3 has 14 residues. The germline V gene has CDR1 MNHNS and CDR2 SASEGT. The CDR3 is CASSEAGTVYGYTF. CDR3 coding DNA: TGTGCCAGCAGTGAAGCCGGGACAGTTTATGGCTACACCTTC.

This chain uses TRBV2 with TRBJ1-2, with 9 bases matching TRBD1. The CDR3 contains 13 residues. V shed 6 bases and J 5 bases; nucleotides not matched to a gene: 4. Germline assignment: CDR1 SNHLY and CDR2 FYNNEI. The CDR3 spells CASSPGQGYGYTF. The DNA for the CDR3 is TGTGCCAGCAGCCCGGGACAGGGATATGGCTACACCTTC.

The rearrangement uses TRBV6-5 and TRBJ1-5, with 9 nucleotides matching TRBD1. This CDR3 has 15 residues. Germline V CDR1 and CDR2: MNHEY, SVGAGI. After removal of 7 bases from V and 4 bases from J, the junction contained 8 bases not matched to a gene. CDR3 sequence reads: CASNRDRASNQPQHF. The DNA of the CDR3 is TGTGCCAGCAATCGGGACAGGGCAAGTAATCAGCCCCAGCATTTT.

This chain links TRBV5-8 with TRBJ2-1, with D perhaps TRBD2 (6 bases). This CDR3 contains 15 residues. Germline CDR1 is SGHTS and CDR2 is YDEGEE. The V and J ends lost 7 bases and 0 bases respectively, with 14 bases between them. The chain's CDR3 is CASSLRGSSYNEQFF. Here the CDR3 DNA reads TGTGCCAGCTCCCTCCGGGGGAGCTCCTACAATGAGCAGTTCTTC.

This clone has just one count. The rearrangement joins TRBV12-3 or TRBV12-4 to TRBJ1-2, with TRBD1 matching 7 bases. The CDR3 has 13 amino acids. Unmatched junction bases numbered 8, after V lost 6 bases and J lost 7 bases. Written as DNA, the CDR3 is TGTGCCAGCAGGCCCGACAGGGCCAGTGGCTACACCTTC. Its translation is CASRPDRASGYTF.